These 10 T cell receptor beta chains came from one sample sequenced in a study of CD8+CD57+ T cells in acquired aplastic anemia. Investigators profiled TCR beta VDJ and CDR3 from genomic DNA template. TCRdb re-called the reads through MiXCR, storing one row per CDR3 protein. Seen here are more than 150,000 distinct CDR3 sequences, 50% to 75% observed once, and the top ten hold about 43%. The sequencing sample was made of sorted CD4+, CD8+, or CD8+CD57+ T cells (not recorded which) from PBMCs. Receptors originate from a human donor with severe aplastic anemia or a healthy control (not recorded which).

V usage is TRBV19 and J usage is TRBJ2-7; D tentatively fits TRBD1 or TRBD2 (5 bases each). The CDR3 covers 16 residues. Deletions cut 3 bases from V and 2 bases from J, with 17 bases between. Germline V CDR1 and CDR2: LNHDA, SQIVND (reference sequence). For the CDR3, the DNA is TGTGCCAGTAGTATCGCAGGTGGGACCGCGACCTACGAGCAGTACTTC. Translated: CASSIAGGTATYEQYF.

The V and J genes are TRBV9 and TRBJ2-2, with D possibly being TRBD1 or TRBD2 (7 bases each). The CDR3 is made up of 19 amino acids. The V and J ends lost 3 bases and 4 bases respectively, with 25 bases between them. Per germline, CDR1 SGDLS and CDR2 YYNGEE. Here the CDR3 DNA reads TGTGCCAGCAGCGCGCGAGCAGGGGGGGGAAACCACCTCACCGGGGAGCTGTTTTTT. This encodes CASSARAGGGNHLTGELFF.

The gene calls are TRBV25-1 and TRBJ1-4, with D possibly TRBD1 on 5 matching bases. The CDR3 consists of 15 residues. Trimming took 3 bases from V and 3 from J, leaving 11 bases between them. CDR1 is MGHDK and CDR2 is SYGVNS in the germline V gene. The CDR3 protein is CASSEGRGANEKLFF. In DNA, the CDR3 is TGTGCCAGCAGTGAGGGGAGGGGAGCTAATGAAAAACTGTTTTTT.

The chain employs TRBV7-9 and TRBJ2-7, with D possibly TRBD2 on 5 matching bases. The CDR3 is 14 amino acids. Trimming removed 1 base from V and 5 bases from J, with 12 bases in between. In germline, CDR1 is SEHNR, CDR2 FQNEAQ (reference sequence). DNA of the CDR3: TGTGCCAGCAGCTTAGGGTCTGAGGAGGACGAGCAGTACTTC. Encoded protein: CASSLGSEEDEQYF.

The CDR3 here is CASRSDKSYEQYF. The CDR3 DNA is TGTGCCAGCAGATCAGACAAATCCTACGAGCAGTACTTC. The V gene is TRBV12-3 or TRBV12-4, the J gene TRBJ2-7; D ambiguous. V was cut by 6 bases and J by 1 base, with 10 bases left in between. The CDR3 spans 13 residues.

This clonotype came up a few times. CDR3 nucleotides: TGTGCCAGTAGTACCATCAGAATACTCTCTGGAAACACCATATATTTT. Protein: CASSTIRILSGNTIYF. This chain uses TRBV19 with TRBJ1-3; D is ambiguous. V dropped 4 bases and J dropped 0 bases, with 13 bases sitting between them. Per germline, CDR1 LNHDA and CDR2 SQIVND (reference sequence). The CDR3 length is 16 residues.

This clonotype has ten or more counts. The chain has TRBV12-3 or TRBV12-4 and TRBJ2-7; TRBD1 is a possible D gene (5 bases). This CDR3 has 15 residues. The ends were cut back, 3 bases at V and 3 bases at J, with 15 bases in the middle. The CDR3 loop is CASSFQDISYYEQYF. The CDR3 region has the DNA TGTGCCAGCAGTTTTCAGGACATTAGCTACTACGAGCAGTACTTC.

The chain couples TRBV9 to TRBJ1-1, with 7 positions matching TRBD1. Germline loops: CDR1 SGDLS, CDR2 YYNGEE. This CDR3 region has 14 residues. J was trimmed by 3 bases and V by 3 bases; bases with no gene match: 5. The CDR3 nucleotides are TGTGCCAGCAGCGGACCGGGACAGTACACTGAAGCTTTCTTT. This translates into CASSGPGQYTEAFF.

The sample holds many counts of this clonotype. The chain couples TRBV29-1 to TRBJ2-1; D gene unclear. Germline CDR1 is SQVTM and CDR2 is ANQGSEA. This CDR3 is built from 13 residues. V was cut by 0 bases and J by 6 bases, with 9 bases left in between. The CDR3 DNA is TGCAGCGTTGAAGATGCTGGGGTCAATGAGCAGTTCTTC. Protein product: CSVEDAGVNEQFF.

The rearrangement links TRBV7-2 to TRBJ1-2, with 10 bases aligning to TRBD1. Germline V gene lookup returns CDR1 SGHTA and CDR2 FQGNSA. The CDR3 has 14 amino acids. Trimming at V came to 2 bases and at J to 6 bases, leaving 3 bases not matched to a gene. The CDR3 spells CASSLTTGGNGYTF. The CDR3 region has the DNA TGTGCCAGCAGCTTAACGACAGGGGGCAATGGCTACACCTTC.